A selection of T cell receptor beta chains follows, all from one sample in a study of T-cell memory formation after mild COVID-19. TCRdb itself ran the 5' RACE reads through MiXCR, one entry per CDR3 protein. The table includes some 410,000 distinct CDR3 sequences, less than 25% detected once. The sample consisted of PBMCs or a T cell subset sorted from them (not recorded which). The source of these receptors is an adult woman who had mild COVID-19 (a few samples of this study predate the infection). Cell type and time point are not known. The CDR3 runs from the conserved cysteine through the conserved F or W. Fields, in order: V gene, J gene, CDR3 protein.

>TRBV5-1|TRBJ2-3
CASSLGTSGGATDTQYF
>TRBV24-1|TRBJ2-2
CATSDPGTPTGELFF
>TRBV2|TRBJ2-7
CASSSLSGEQYF
>TRBV5-1|TRBJ1-2
CASSPLLRGVYGYTF
>TRBV7-9|TRBJ1-2
CASSPHPAANYGYTF
>TRBV7-9|TRBJ2-3
CASSPGQGWIDTQYF
>TRBV9|TRBJ1-2
CASSVDVGTNYGYTF
>TRBV24-1|TRBJ2-3
CATSDPSGGGRYTDTQYF
>TRBV7-9|TRBJ2-7
CASSLDGTGNYEQYF
>TRBV4-2|TRBJ2-7
CASSRSPEIYSYEQYF
>TRBV7-3|TRBJ2-5
CASSLTGAHQETQYF
>TRBV7-2|TRBJ2-7
CASSLSEGVYYEQYF
>TRBV6-6|TRBJ2-1
CASRNHRELSYNEQFF
>TRBV7-3|TRBJ2-5
CASSLTSSGGAQETQYF
>TRBV25-1|TRBJ2-3
CASSPQGRGSPTDTQYF
>TRBV12-3/TRBV12-4|TRBJ2-3
CASSWEADTQYF
>TRBV7-3|TRBJ2-3
CASSLNLAGEFSDTQYF
>TRBV4-1|TRBJ1-6
CASSRQTYNSPLHF
>TRBV7-3|TRBJ2-2
CASSLTSGRASTGELFF
>TRBV29-1|TRBJ2-7
CSAGSGGEQYF
>TRBV6-5|TRBJ2-1
CASSPKGLAGDEQFF
>TRBV24-1|TRBJ2-1
CATSDWETGGNEQFF
>TRBV2|TRBJ1-1
CASSEVGRTGSNTEAFF
>TRBV10-3|TRBJ2-1
CAISEYGPTGEQFF
>TRBV6-1|TRBJ1-6
CASSEVGSPLHF
>TRBV20-1|TRBJ2-7
CSARSSGLEQYF
>TRBV12-3/TRBV12-4|TRBJ1-2
CASSLRDRSLGYGYTF
>TRBV20-1|TRBJ2-3
CSAPMVGWDTQYF
>TRBV7-9|TRBJ1-1
CASSIRGLIEAFF
>TRBV11-2|TRBJ2-7
CASSLGGAFYEQYF
>TRBV20-1|TRBJ2-7
CSARGRLNSYEQYF
>TRBV5-1|TRBJ1-1
CASSMGSGMNTEAFF
>TRBV7-9|TRBJ1-2
CASSLETSYGYTF
>TRBV3-1|TRBJ2-1
CASRPRLAGYNEQFF
>TRBV5-4|TRBJ1-4
CASSLGATGRGKLFF
>TRBV13|TRBJ2-1
CASSLATSGNNEQFF
>TRBV7-9|TRBJ2-3
CASSLGSGAASDTQYF
>TRBV6-5|TRBJ2-7
CASSPDFQRSYEQYF
>TRBV10-1|TRBJ2-7
CASTRTGIHEQYF
>TRBV4-2|TRBJ1-2
CASSQGAGVDYGYTF
>TRBV5-1|TRBJ2-1
CASRWTSGRYNEQFF
>TRBV20-1|TRBJ2-1
CSARDPPYNEQFF
>TRBV4-1|TRBJ2-1
CASSPFAGQGPNEQFF
>TRBV6-1|TRBJ1-1
CASSELLEFEAFF
>TRBV29-1|TRBJ1-2
CSGSLPTGLDYGYTF
>TRBV7-8|TRBJ1-3
CASSLGGGTGNTIYF
>TRBV5-5|TRBJ2-1
CASSMGLAGYNNEQFF
>TRBV2|TRBJ1-1
CASLRDKGAEAFF
>TRBV7-2|TRBJ1-2
CASSPGRVGGYTF
>TRBV7-2|TRBJ2-2
CASSLEQGVVGELFF
>TRBV5-4|TRBJ2-1
CASSFGQGAHNEQFF
>TRBV5-1|TRBJ1-1
CASRPGTLNTEAFF